Described below is a single T cell receptor (beta chain) sequence and its context. Libraries were prepared by immunoSEQ multiplex PCR; TCRdb keeps only in-frame clonotypes and omits some of them. Altogether approximately 72,000 clones are present, 94% being singletons, with the ten largest covering roughly 0.6%. The data were taken from a study of cytomegalovirus exposure and HLA in healthy donors. The sample taken for sequencing was PBMCs. This TCR came from a woman under 30 in good health and CMV-seronegative.

This CDR3 is CASNTDSRNEKLFF. In nucleotides, the CDR3 is TGTGCCAGCAATACCGACAGTAGAAATGAAAAACTGTTTTTT. The V call is TRBV28, the J call TRBJ1-4; D may be TRBD1 (5 bases). Germline-derived CDR1 and CDR2 are MDHEN and SYDVKM. There are 14 residues in the CDR3. Trimming took off 7 bases at V and 5 bases at J, with 14 bases between the two ends.